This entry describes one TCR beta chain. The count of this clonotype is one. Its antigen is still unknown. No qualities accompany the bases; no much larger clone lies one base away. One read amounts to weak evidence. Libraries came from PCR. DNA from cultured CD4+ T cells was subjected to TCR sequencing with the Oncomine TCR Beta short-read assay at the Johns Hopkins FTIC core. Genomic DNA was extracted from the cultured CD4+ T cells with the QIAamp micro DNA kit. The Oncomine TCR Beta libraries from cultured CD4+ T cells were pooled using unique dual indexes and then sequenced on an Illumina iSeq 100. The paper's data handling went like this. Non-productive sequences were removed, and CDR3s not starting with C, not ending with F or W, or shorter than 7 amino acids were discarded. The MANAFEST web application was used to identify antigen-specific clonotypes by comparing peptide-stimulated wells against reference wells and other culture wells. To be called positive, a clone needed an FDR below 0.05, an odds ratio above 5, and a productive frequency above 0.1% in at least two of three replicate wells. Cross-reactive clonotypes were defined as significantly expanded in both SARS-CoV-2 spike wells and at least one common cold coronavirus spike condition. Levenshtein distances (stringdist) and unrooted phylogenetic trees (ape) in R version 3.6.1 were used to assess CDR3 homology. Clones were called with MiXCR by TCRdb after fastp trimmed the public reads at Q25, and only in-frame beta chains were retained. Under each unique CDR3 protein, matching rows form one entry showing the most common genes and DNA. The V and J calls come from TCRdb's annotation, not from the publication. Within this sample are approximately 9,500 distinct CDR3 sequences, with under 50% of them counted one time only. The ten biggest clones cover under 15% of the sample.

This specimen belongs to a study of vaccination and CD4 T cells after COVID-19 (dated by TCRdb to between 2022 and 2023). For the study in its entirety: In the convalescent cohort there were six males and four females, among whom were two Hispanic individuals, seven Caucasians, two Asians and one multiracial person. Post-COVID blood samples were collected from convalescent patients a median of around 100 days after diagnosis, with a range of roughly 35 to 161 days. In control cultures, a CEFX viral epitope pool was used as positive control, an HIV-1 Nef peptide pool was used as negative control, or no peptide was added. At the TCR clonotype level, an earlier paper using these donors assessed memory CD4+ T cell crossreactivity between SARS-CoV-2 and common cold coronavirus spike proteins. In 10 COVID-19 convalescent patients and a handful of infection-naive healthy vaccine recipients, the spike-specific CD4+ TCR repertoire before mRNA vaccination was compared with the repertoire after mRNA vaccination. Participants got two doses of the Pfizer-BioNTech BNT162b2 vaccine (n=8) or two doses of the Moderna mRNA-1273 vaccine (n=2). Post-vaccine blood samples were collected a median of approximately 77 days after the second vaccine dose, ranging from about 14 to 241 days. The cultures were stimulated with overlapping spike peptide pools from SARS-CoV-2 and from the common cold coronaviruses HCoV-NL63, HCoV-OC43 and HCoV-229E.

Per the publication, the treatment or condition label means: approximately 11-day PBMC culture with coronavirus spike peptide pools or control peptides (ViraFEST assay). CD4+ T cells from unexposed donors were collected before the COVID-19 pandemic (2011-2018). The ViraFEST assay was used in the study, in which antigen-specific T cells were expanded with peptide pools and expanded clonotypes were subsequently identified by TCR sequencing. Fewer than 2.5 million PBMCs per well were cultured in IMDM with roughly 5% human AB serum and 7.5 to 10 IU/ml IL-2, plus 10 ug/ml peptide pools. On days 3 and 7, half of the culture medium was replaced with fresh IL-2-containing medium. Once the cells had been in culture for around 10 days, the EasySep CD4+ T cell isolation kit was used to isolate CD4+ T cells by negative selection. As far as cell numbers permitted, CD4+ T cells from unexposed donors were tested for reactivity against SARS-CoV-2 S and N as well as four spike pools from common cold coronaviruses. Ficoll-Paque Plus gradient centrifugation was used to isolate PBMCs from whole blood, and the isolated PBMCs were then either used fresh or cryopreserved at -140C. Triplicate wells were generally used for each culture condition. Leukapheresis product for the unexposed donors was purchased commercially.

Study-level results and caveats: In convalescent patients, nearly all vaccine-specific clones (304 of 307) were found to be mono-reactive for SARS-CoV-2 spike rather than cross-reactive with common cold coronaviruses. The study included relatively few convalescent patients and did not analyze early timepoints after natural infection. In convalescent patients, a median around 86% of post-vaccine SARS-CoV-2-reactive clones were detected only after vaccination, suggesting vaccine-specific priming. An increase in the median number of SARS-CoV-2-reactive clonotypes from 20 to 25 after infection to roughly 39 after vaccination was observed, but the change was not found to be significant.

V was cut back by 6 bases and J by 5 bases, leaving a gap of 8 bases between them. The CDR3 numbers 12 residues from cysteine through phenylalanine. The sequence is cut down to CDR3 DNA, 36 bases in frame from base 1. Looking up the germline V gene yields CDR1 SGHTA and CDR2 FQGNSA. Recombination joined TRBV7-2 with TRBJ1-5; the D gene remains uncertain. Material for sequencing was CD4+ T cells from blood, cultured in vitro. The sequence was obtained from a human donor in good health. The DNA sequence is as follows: TGTGCCAGCAGAAAAGACGATCAGCCCCAGCATTTT. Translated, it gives CASRKDDQPQHF.